This TCR beta chain was retrieved from a study of T cell changes during pregnancy in multiple sclerosis. TCRdb's copy holds only in-frame clones and misses some; the assay was immunoSEQ multiplex PCR. The table records more than 30,000 clones, around 92% of them present only once. With V trimmed by 10 bases and J by 6 bases, 10 bases remained unmatched. Germline CDR1 SNHLY, CDR2 FYNNEI. This CDR3 is 14 amino acids long. The gene calls are TRBV2 and TRBJ2-2; 8 bases line up with TRBD2. This material consisted of CD8+ T cells from peripheral blood mononuclear cells, taken in the third trimester of pregnancy. This clonotype was sampled from a female donor with multiple sclerosis, enrolled in a pregnancy study. The CDR3 sequence is CATRGDFGAGELFF. CDR3 nucleotide sequence: TGTGCCACGCGGGGGGATTTTGGCGCCGGGGAGCTGTTTTTT.